This passage covers 27 T cell receptor beta chains from one sample sequenced in a study of tumor and adjacent non-tumor tissue in lung cancer. The template was RNA from unsorted bulk tissue. Three rounds of nested PCR, following a modified ARM-PCR protocol, produced the TCRbeta library. TCRdb itself ran the multiplex PCR reads through MiXCR, one entry per CDR3 protein. The data contain under 100,000 distinct CDR3 sequences, approximately 68% of them singletons. Sequencing input: lung tumor tissue. The receptor set was obtained from a woman in her 70s with non-small cell lung cancer.

This clonotype was recorded at least ten times. V gene TRBV20-1 combines with J gene TRBJ2-1; 7 bases are shared with TRBD2. V gave up 0 bases and J gave up 4 bases; unmatched junction bases: 6. Germline values: CDR1 DFQATT, CDR2 SNEGSKA (reference sequence). The CDR3 is 15 amino acids. The CDR3 here is CSARDGAGVYNEQFF. CDR3 DNA sequence: TGCAGTGCTAGAGATGGCGCGGGAGTTTACAATGAGCAGTTCTTC.

Turning to this clonotype: At one end the junction does not follow the germline gene, possibly because of a read error. The V and J genes are TRBV12-3 or TRBV12-4 and TRBJ1-2, with D maybe TRBD1 (5 bases). The CDR3 spans 14 residues. CDR3 DNA sequence: TGTGACAGCACCCCGGGACGGGGGATTAATGGCTACATCTTC. Protein product: CDSTPGRGINGYIF.

In this sample, this clonotype turned up once. A read error may be the cause here, since a much bigger clone is one base away. CDR3 protein: CASSFTNRAGKLFF. As DNA, the CDR3 is TGTGCCAGCAGCTTCACCAATAGGGCCGGGAAGCTGTTTTTT. The chain joins TRBV5-4 to TRBJ2-2; a weak D match, TRBD2 (5 bases). The CDR3 is 14 amino acids. Per germline, CDR1 SGHNT and CDR2 YYREEE (reference sequence).

There are a few counts of this clonotype. The V and J genes are TRBV20-1 and TRBJ2-1; D may be TRBD1 or TRBD2 (7 bases each). Trimming pared 0 bases from V and 6 bases from J, leaving 15 bases between. The germline V gene encodes CDR1 DFQATT and CDR2 SNEGSKA (reference sequence). The CDR3 contains 15 residues. CDR3 DNA: TGCAGTGCTAGAGATATCCGCAGGGGGGGCAATGAGCAGTTCTTC. Protein product: CSARDIRRGGNEQFF.

A word on this clonotype: Relative to the germline gene, one junction end is altered; a read error may explain this. The chain carries TRBV6-1 and TRBJ1-4; 7 bases are a match to TRBD1. CDR1 MNHNS and CDR2 SASEGT come from the germline V gene. The CDR3 has 16 amino acids. The CDR3 DNA follows: TGTACCAGCGGGCCTCGGACAGGCCCAACTAATGAAAAACTGTTTTTT. Its translation is CTSGPRTGPTNEKLFF.

Regarding this clonotype: One junction end does not reproduce the germline sequence, and a read error may be involved. This sequence joins TRBV4-1 and TRBJ1-6; 8 bases map to TRBD1. The CDR3 length is 16 residues. From germline, CDR1 is MGHRA and CDR2 YSYEKL. CDR3 sequence: CVSSHAPGTGNSPLHF. Here the CDR3 DNA reads TGCGTCAGCAGCCACGCCCCAGGGACAGGTAATTCACCCCTCCACTTT.

The rearrangement joins TRBV5-4 to TRBJ2-5; D gene unclear. CDR1 is SGHNT, CDR2 YYREEE, per germline (reference sequence). V shed 4 bases and J shed 5 bases, with 15 bases lying between them. CDR3 length: 14 amino acids. CDR3 in DNA: TGTGCCAGCAGCCCTACGCCAGGCAGGGAGACCCAGTACTTC. Translating gives CASSPTPGRETQYF.

A remark on this clonotype: Relative to the germline gene, one junction end is altered; a read error may explain this. This chain links TRBV6-5 with TRBJ2-5; D may be TRBD1 or TRBD2 (5 bases each). The CDR3 loop spans 16 amino acids. Per germline, CDR1 MNHEY and CDR2 SVGAGI. The CDR3 is CASSPYWSEGRETQYF. Written as DNA, the CDR3 is TGTGCCAGCAGCCCCTATTGGAGTGAGGGCAGGGAGACTCAGTACTTC.

Of note for this clonotype: Just one base apart from a much larger clone, this may be a read error. The chain employs TRBV6-1 and TRBJ1-5; no firm D call. The ends were cut back, 5 bases at V and 6 bases at J, with 17 bases in the middle. This CDR3 has 15 amino acids. The germline V gene has CDR1 MNHNS and CDR2 SASEGT. CDR3 nucleotides: TGTGCCAGCAGTCGGTCAGCCGAGTCCAGTCAGCCCCAGCATTTT. Translating gives CASSRSAESSQPQHF.

The chain carries TRBV6-2 or TRBV6-3 and TRBJ2-3; D possibly corresponds to TRBD1 (5 bases). CDR3 length: 13 amino acids. The V and J ends lost 7 bases and 12 bases respectively, with 20 bases between them. Germline CDR1 and CDR2: MNHEY and SVGEGT. As DNA, the CDR3 is TGTGCCAGCACCACGGACAATTCGGATATTCAGTATTTT. Translated: CASTTDNSDIQYF.

Concerning this clonotype itself: No conserved phenylalanine or tryptophan ends this CDR3, so it is likely a read error. The chain joins TRBV29-1 to TRBJ2-3; weak D call: TRBD1 (5 bases). Germline loops: CDR1 SQVTM, CDR2 ANQGSEA. CDR3 length: 16 residues. V was clipped by 4 bases and J by 7 bases, with 24 bases between them. DNA for the CDR3: TGCAGCGTTGGAGGACATCTAAAAACAGACTTGCATACGCAGTATGTT. The encoded protein is CSVGGHLKTDLHTQYV.

Worth noting for this clonotype: This clone may be a read error of a much larger clone one base away. The V and J genes are TRBV6-5 and TRBJ2-1; 11 bases match TRBD2. Unmatched junction bases numbered 10, after V lost 0 bases and J lost 15 bases. This CDR3 has 15 residues. The germline V gene encodes CDR1 MNHEY and CDR2 SVGAGI. This CDR3 reads CASSYSATSGEGRFF. The CDR3 region has the DNA TGTGCCAGCAGTTACTCGGCGACTAGCGGGGAGGGGCGGTTCTTC.

A note on this clonotype: Germline is not matched at one junction end, which may reflect a read error. The genes are TRBV4-1 and TRBJ1-1, with D maybe TRBD1 (6 bases). This CDR3 contains 14 residues. Germline V lookup: CDR1 MGHRA, CDR2 YSYEKL. The CDR3 sequence is CASSHRTEKTEAFF. As DNA, the CDR3 is TGCGCCAGCAGTCACCGGACAGAGAAAACTGAGGCTTTCTTT.

The V gene is TRBV6-1, the J gene TRBJ2-7; 7 bases map to TRBD2. Germline values: CDR1 MNHNS, CDR2 SASEGT. The CDR3 has 14 amino acids. The junction had 12 bases not matched to a gene; V was cut back by 11 bases and J by 2 bases. The CDR3 loop reads CACRGDLAAYEQYF. CDR3 DNA: TGTGCCTGCCGGGGGGATTTAGCGGCCTACGAGCAGTACTTC.

As regards this clonotype: This may come from a read error, since a much larger clone is one base off. This chain links TRBV20-1 with TRBJ1-2, with a tentative D call TRBD1 (5 bases). Germline V CDR1 and CDR2: DFQATT, SNEGSKA (reference sequence). V was cut by 5 bases and J by 3 bases, with 22 bases left in between. This CDR3 is 16 amino acids long. The DNA for the CDR3 is TGCAGTGCTTGGGGCCGTGGGGGTTTGGGGGACTATGGCTACACCTTC. Translating gives CSAWGRGGLGDYGYTF.

The chain is built from TRBV29-1 and TRBJ1-3; tentative D call: TRBD1 (6 bases). From germline, CDR1 is SQVTM and CDR2 ANQGSEA. Trimming removed 8 bases from V and 2 bases from J, with 19 bases in between. The CDR3 is 15 residues long. CDR3 nucleotides: TGCAGCATTCCAGTCCGGGACACGACTGGAAACACCATATATTTT. Translated: CSIPVRDTTGNTIYF.

The V call is TRBV20-1, the J call TRBJ2-1, with TRBD2 matching over 8 bases. The V gene end was trimmed by 2 bases and the J gene end by 5 bases; junction bases not matched to a gene: 11. This CDR3 spans 16 amino acids. Germline lookup yields CDR1 DFQATT and CDR2 SNEGSKA (reference sequence). The DNA for the CDR3 is TGCAGTGCTAGATCTAGCGGGTCTTTTCCGCACAATGAGCAGTTCTTC. Amino acid sequence: CSARSSGSFPHNEQFF.

As to this clonotype: Possible read error: a much larger clone is one base away. This rearrangement joins TRBV5-6 to TRBJ2-3; D unclear. Germline values: CDR1 SGHDT, CDR2 YYEEEE. This CDR3 has 13 residues. The V and J ends lost 5 bases and 5 bases respectively, with 12 bases between them. The CDR3 nucleotides are TGTGCCAGCAGATTGACGTGTGAAGATACGCAGTATTTT. Translating it yields CASRLTCEDTQYF.

About this clonotype itself: The CDR3 does not close with the conserved phenylalanine or tryptophan, likely indicating a read error. V and J are TRBV6-5 and TRBJ2-5; D perhaps matches TRBD2 (5 bases). CDR1 MNHEY and CDR2 SVGAGI come from the germline V gene. This CDR3 spans 14 amino acids. The CDR3 is CASGFPNGWETQYL. The CDR3 coding sequence is TGCGCCAGCGGTTTCCCTAACGGGTGGGAGACCCAGTACTTA.

This clonotype is a singleton in its sample. Its ends do not fully match the called genes, so a read error is possible. This rearrangement joins TRBV20-1 to TRBJ2-1; tentative D call: TRBD1 (7 bases). The CDR3 runs to 17 residues. CDR1 and CDR2 from the germline V gene are DFQATT and SNEGSKA (reference sequence). CDR3: CSVRDTRGGGFGNEQFF. CDR3 DNA sequence: TGTAGTGTTAGAGATACCCGCGGAGGGGGCTTCGGAAATGAGCAGTTCTTC.

This clonotype was found a few times. The chain links TRBV24-1 to TRBJ2-7; D could derive from TRBD1 or TRBD2 (7 bases each). Germline-derived CDR1 and CDR2 are KGHDR and SFDVKD. This CDR3 contains 15 residues. V was shortened by 2 bases and J by 3 bases, with 13 bases between the two germline ends. The chain's CDR3 is CATSDSDREGYEQYF. CDR3 sequence (DNA): TGTGCCACCAGTGATTCTGACAGGGAGGGCTACGAGCAGTACTTC.

To note about this clonotype: Just one base apart from a much larger clone, this may be a read error. V is TRBV28 and J is TRBJ2-1; D possibly corresponds to TRBD2 (5 bases). Trimming pared 6 bases from V and 8 bases from J, leaving 14 bases between. Germline CDR1 and CDR2: MDHEN and SYDVKM. The CDR3 has 13 residues. The CDR3 sequence is CASSQRLYDEQFF. The CDR3 DNA sequence: TGTGCCAGCAGCCAGCGGTTGTACGATGAGCAGTTCTTC.

J is TRBJ2-1 and V is TRBV12-3 or TRBV12-4, with D perhaps matching TRBD2 (6 bases). V shed 8 bases and J shed 7 bases, with 30 bases lying between them. CDR3 length: 18 amino acids. The CDR3 sequence is CASGSPLEGPSSGNEQFF. The CDR3 DNA sequence: TGTGCCAGCGGTTCCCCGTTGGAGGGCCCCTCTTCGGGTAATGAGCAGTTCTTC.

Worth noting for this clonotype: One junction end disagrees with the germline gene, perhaps due to a read error. The rearrangement uses TRBV6-1 and TRBJ2-5, with TRBD2 as a possible D gene (5 bases). The length of the CDR3 is 18 residues. From germline, CDR1 is MNHNS and CDR2 SASEGT. CDR3 sequence reads: CACRGSKSLARYQETQYF. The DNA for the CDR3 is TGTGCCTGCAGAGGTTCAAAGAGTCTAGCCCGTTACCAAGAAACCCAGTACTTC.

About this clonotype itself: The junction does not match germline at one end; this may be a read error. The chain combines TRBV4-2 with TRBJ1-5; TRBD1 aligns across 8 bases. CDR1 is LGHNA and CDR2 is YNFKEQ in the germline V gene. The CDR3 runs 16 residues. CDR3 bases: TGTGCCAGCAGCCAAGGGACAGGGTGTAGCGATCAGCCCCAACATTTT. Amino acid sequence: CASSQGTGCSDQPQHF.

About this clonotype itself: Just one base apart from a much larger clone, this may be a read error. The J gene is TRBJ2-5, the V gene TRBV13, with D hard to call. CDR3 length: 13 residues. Germline CDR1 reads PRHDT; CDR2 reads FYEKMQ (reference sequence). The CDR3 region is CASSLHSSESQYF. The CDR3 DNA reads as TGTGCCAGCAGCTTACACAGCTCCGAGAGCCAGTACTTC.

This clonotype was found a few times. The genes are TRBV20-1 and TRBJ2-7, with TRBD2 identical over 11 bases. The length of the CDR3 is 17 residues. The V segment lost 2 bases and the J segment 3 bases; nucleotides outside the gene matches: 12. Germline CDR1 is DFQATT and CDR2 is SNEGSKA (reference sequence). The CDR3 is CSARSGGLAGGSYEQYF. The DNA for the CDR3 is TGCAGTGCTAGATCAGGGGGCCTAGCGGGAGGCAGCTACGAGCAGTACTTC.